The 2 T cell receptor beta chains below were found in one sample sequenced in a study of OX40 agonist ivuxolimab in advanced cancers. This table comes from immunoSEQ multiplex PCR, and its TCRdb copy is limited to in-frame clones, with some not included. The data hold about 70,000 clones, with roughly 86% observed a single time. The sample was CD4+ or CD8+ T cells sorted from blood, taken in a trial of the OX40 agonist ivuxolimab. Every receptor here comes from an adult with an advanced solid tumor such as melanoma, head and neck, liver or kidney cancer.

The chain uses TRBV28 and TRBJ2-7, with D uncertain. Looked up from germline, CDR1 is MDHEN and CDR2 is SYDVKM. The length of the CDR3 is 13 residues. The V end was cut by 1 base, the J end by 2 bases, with 6 bases between. The CDR3 protein is CASSLSAAYEQYF. CDR3 in DNA: TGTGCCAGCAGTTTATCGGCAGCCTACGAGCAGTACTTC.

In this sample, this clone turned up once. The gene calls are TRBV6-4 and TRBJ2-1; D unclear. This CDR3 is 15 amino acids long. Trimming removed 5 bases from V and 8 bases from J, with 19 bases in between. CDR1 MRHNA and CDR2 SNTAGT come from the germline V gene. The CDR3 nucleotides are TGTGCCAGCAGTCCTCCCCCTTCCGCCGGCGATGAGCAGTTCTTC. This codes for CASSPPPSAGDEQFF.